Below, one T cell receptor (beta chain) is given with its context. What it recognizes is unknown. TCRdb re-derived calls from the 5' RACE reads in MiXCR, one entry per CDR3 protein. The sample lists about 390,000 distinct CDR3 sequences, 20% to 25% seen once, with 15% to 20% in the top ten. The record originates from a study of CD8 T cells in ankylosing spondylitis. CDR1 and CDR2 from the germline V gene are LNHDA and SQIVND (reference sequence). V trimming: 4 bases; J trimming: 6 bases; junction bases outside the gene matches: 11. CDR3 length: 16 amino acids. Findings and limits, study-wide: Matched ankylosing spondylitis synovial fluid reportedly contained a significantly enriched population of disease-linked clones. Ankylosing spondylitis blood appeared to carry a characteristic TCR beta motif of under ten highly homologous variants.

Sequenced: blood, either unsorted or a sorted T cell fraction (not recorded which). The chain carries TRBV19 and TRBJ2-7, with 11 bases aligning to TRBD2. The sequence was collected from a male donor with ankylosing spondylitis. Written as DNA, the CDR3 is TGTGCCAGTAGTACCCGACTAGCGGGATCTTTTGGCGAGCAGTACTTC. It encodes CASSTRLAGSFGEQYF.